This TCR beta chain was captured by sequencing in a study of blood T cell repertoires in COVID-19. Study information: Italy, Spain and the United States were the sources of the convalescent and acute COVID-19 samples. T cells, B-cell-depleted T cells, or PBMCs provided the cDNA or gDNA that served as material.

How the authors handled the data: Estimation of nucleated cell counts was performed using reference gene primer amplification. Repertoires were generated with immunoSEQ multiplex PCR, while TCRdb's copy carries only in-frame clones and drops some. V and J calls and clone size are those listed in that table; D and trimming were worked out from the DNA. The repertoire holds 210,000 or so clones, about three quarters seen once, with approximately 2.9% in the top ten. Trimming stripped 4 bases from V and 0 bases from J, with 11 bases between. This CDR3 comprises 15 residues. Germline V lookup: CDR1 SGHNT, CDR2 YYREEE (reference sequence).

The chain links TRBV5-4 to TRBJ1-3; D gene unclear. The source material was peripheral blood. This TCR derives from a woman at least 80 years old with active or convalescent COVID-19. CDR3 in amino acids: CASSSATDSGNTIYF. The CDR3, as DNA: TGTGCCAGCAGCAGCGCGACCGACTCTGGAAACACCATATATTTT.